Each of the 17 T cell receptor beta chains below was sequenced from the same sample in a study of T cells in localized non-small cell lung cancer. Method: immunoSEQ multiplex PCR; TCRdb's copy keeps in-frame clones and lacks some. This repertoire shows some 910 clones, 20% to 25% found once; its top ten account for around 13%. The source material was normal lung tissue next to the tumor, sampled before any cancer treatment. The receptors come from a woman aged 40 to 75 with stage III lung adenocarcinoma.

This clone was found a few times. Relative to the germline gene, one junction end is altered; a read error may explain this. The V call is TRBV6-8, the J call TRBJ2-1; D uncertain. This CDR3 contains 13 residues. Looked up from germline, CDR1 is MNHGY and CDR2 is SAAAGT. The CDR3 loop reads CASSDSAYNEQFF. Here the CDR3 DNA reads TGTGCCAGCAGTGACTCAGCCTACAATGAGCAGTTCTTC.

The CDR3 bases are TGTGCCTGGAGTGTGGGCCCTGAAGCTTTCTTT. This encodes CAWSVGPEAFF. The V and J genes are TRBV30 and TRBJ1-1; no clear D gene. The length of the CDR3 is 11 residues. V was pared by 0 bases and J by 6 bases, with 5 bases between. In germline, CDR1 is GTSNPN, CDR2 SVGIG (reference sequence).

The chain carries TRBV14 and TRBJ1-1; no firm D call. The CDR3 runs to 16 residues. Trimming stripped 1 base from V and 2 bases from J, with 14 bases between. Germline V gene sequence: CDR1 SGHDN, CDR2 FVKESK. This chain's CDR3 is CASSQGRLGRNTEAFF. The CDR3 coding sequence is TGTGCCAGCAGCCAAGGTCGCCTCGGGAGAAACACTGAAGCTTTCTTT.

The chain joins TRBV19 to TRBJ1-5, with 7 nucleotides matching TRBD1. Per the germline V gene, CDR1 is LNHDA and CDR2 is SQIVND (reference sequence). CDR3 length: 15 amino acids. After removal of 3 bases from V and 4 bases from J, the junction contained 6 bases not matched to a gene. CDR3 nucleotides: TGTGCCAGTAGTATTTCGGACAGGAGGAATCAGCCCCAGCATTTT. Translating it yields CASSISDRRNQPQHF.

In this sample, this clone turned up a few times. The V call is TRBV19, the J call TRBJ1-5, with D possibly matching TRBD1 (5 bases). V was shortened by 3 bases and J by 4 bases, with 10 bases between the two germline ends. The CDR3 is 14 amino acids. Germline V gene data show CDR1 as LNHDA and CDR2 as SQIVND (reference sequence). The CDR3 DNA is TGTGCCAGTAGTATGATGGGGGATAATCAGCCCCAGCATTTT. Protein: CASSMMGDNQPQHF. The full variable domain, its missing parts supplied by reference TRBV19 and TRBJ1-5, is DGGITQSPKYLFRKEGQNVTLSCEQNLNHDAMYWYRQDPGQGLRLIYYSQIVNDFQKGDIAEGYSVSREKKESFPLTVTSAQKNPTAFYLCASSMMGDNQPQHFGDGTRLSIL.

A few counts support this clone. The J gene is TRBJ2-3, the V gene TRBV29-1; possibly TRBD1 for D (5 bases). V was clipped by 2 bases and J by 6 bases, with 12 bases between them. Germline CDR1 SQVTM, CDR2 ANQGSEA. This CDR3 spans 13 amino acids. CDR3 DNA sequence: TGCAGCGTTGAAAGGACACCCGGGGATACGCAGTATTTT. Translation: CSVERTPGDTQYF.

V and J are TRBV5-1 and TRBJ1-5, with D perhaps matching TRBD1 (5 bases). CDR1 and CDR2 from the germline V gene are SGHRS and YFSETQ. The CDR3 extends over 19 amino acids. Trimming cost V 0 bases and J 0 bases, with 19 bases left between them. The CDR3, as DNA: TGCGCCAGCAGCTTGGATGTTCCCTTGACAGAGAATAGCAATCAGCCCCAGCATTTT. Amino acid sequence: CASSLDVPLTENSNQPQHF.

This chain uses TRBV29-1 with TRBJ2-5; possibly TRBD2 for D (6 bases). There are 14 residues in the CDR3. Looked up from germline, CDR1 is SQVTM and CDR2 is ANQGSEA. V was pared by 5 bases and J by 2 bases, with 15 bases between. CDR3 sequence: CSVRTGGAQETQYF. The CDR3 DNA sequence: TGCAGCGTTCGTACGGGCGGGGCTCAAGAGACCCAGTACTTC.

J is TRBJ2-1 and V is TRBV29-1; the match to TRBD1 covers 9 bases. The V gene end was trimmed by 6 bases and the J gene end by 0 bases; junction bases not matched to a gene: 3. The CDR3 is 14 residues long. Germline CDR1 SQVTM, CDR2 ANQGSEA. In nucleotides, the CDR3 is TGCAGCGTAGTGACAGGGGGCTCCTACAATGAGCAGTTCTTC. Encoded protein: CSVVTGGSYNEQFF.

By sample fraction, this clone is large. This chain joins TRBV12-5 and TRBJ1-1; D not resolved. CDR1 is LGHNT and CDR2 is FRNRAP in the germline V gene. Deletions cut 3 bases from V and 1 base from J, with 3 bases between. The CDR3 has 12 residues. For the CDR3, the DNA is TGTGCTAGTGGTTTTGAGAACACTGAAGCTTTCTTT. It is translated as CASGFENTEAFF.

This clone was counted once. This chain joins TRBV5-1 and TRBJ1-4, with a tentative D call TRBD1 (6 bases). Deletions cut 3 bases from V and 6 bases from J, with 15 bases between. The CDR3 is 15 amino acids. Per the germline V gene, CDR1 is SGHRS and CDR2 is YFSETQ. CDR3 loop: CASSSVGTPDEKLFF. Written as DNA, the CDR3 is TGCGCCAGCAGCTCTGTCGGGACACCGGATGAAAAACTGTTTTTT. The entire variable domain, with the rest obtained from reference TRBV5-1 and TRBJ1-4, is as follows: KAGVTQTPRYLIKTRGQQVTLSCSPISGHRSVSWYQQTPGQGLQFLFEYFSETQRNKGNFPGRFSGRQFSNSRSEMNVSTLELGDSALYLCASSSVGTPDEKLFFGSGTQLSVL.

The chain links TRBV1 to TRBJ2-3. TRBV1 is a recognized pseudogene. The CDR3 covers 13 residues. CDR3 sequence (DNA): TGCGCCAGCAGCCAAGATCGATCAGATACGCAGTATTTT. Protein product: CASSQDRSDTQYF.

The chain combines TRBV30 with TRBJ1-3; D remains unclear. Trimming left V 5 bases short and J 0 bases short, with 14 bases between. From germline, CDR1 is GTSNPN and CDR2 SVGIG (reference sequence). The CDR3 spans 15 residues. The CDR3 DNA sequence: TGTGCCTGGCGGGAGTTCGTGGGCTCTGGAAACACCATATATTTT. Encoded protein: CAWREFVGSGNTIYF.

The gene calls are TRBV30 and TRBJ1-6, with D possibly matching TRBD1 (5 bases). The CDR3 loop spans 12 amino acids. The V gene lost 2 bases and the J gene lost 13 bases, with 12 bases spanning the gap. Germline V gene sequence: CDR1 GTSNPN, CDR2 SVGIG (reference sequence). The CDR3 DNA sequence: TGTGCCTGGAGTAAAAGGACATCCCCCCTCCACTTT. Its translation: CAWSKRTSPLHF.

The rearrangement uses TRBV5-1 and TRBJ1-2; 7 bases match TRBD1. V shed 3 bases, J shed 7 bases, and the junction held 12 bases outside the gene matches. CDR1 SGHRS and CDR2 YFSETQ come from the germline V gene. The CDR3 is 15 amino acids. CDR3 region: CASSSLPTDRAGYTF. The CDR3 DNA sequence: TGCGCCAGCAGCTCCCTCCCTACAGACAGGGCTGGCTACACCTTC.

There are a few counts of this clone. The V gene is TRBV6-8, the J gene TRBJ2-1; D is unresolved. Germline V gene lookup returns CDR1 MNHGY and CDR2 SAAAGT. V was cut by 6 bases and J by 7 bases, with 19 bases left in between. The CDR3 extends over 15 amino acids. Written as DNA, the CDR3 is TGTGCCAGCAGCACCCCTCACATGGTAACAAATGAGCAGTTCTTC. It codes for CASSTPHMVTNEQFF.

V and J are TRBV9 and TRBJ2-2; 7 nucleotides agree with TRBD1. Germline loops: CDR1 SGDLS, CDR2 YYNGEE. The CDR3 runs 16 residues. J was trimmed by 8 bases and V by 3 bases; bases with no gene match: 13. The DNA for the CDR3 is TGTGCCAGCAGCGAGAGAGGACAGGAGCGGTCTGGGGAGCTGTTTTTT. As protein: CASSERGQERSGELFF.